This T cell receptor beta chain was recovered during a study of blood T cell repertoires in COVID-19. About the research overall: Donors in the United States, Italy and Spain gave samples during acute or convalescent COVID-19. Sources were T cells, B-cell-depleted T cells, or PBMCs; the material itself was cDNA or gDNA.

Authors' data handling: Reference gene primers were amplified, and this amplification served to estimate nucleated cell counts. Some clones are missing from TCRdb's copy, which holds only in-frame ones; the method was immunoSEQ multiplex PCR. The V and J calls and clone size come from that table; D and trimming were worked out from the DNA. The sample has 65,000 to 75,000 clones; 80% to 85% are singletons. CDR3 length: 13 amino acids. Looked up from germline, CDR1 is SQVTM and CDR2 is ANQGSEA. The V end lost 4 bases, the J end lost 1 base, and 10 bases lay between the germline ends. This clonotype originated in an older woman with acute or convalescent COVID-19. Sequenced input: peripheral blood. The V and J genes are TRBV29-1 and TRBJ1-2; unclear D gene. The CDR3 region has the DNA TGCAGCGTTGGACGCGGGGTTAACTATGGCTACACCTTC. It encodes CSVGRGVNYGYTF.